Presented here are 17 T cell receptor beta chains from one specimen sequenced in a study of T cells in women clearing cervical HPV infection (dated by TCRdb to the late 2010s). The library was produced with the immunoSEQ multiplex PCR assay. TCRdb stores this immuneACCESS table with in-frame sequences only. Part of the clones is absent; in the studies checked, under half of the shortfall reflects unresolved V genes, and no reason is known for the rest. The table held for this sample gives about 32,000 clones. Jointly, the top ten make up approximately 6.8% of the sample. Material: blood buffy coat. These TCRs come from a woman between 18 and 70 years old with a cervical HPV16 infection that either progressed to CIN3+ or cleared (not recorded which).

CDR3 DNA, as far as it was read: TGCAGTGCGTCTCTCCGGGACAAGCACAATGAG. Encoded protein: CSASLRDKHNE. The CDR3 as a whole reads CSASLRDKHNEQFF. The chain joins TRBV20-1 to TRBJ2-1, with D perhaps matching TRBD1 (6 bases). The read is 3 residues too short to cover the CDR3 end, so that end is filled in from the germline J gene. Per the germline V gene, CDR1 is DFQATT and CDR2 is SNEGSKA (reference sequence). The V and J ends lost 6 bases and 5 bases respectively, with 17 bases between them. The CDR3 is 14 amino acids.

To note about this clone: The read terminates 3 residues ahead of where the CDR3 ends, so the germline J gene completes it. The V call is TRBV18, the J call TRBJ1-1, with TRBD1 matching over 9 bases. The CDR3 is made up of 16 amino acids. Germline CDR1 reads KGHSH; CDR2 reads LQKENI. The DNA read from the CDR3 is TGTGCCAGCTCAAAAATATCGGGACAGGGAACAGATACG. It yields the protein CASSKISGQGTDT. The complete CDR3 protein is CASSKISGQGTDTAFF. Drawing the rest from reference TRBV18 and TRBJ1-1, the complete variable domain is NAGVMQNPRHLVRRRGQEARLRCSPMKGHSHVYWYRQLPEEGLKFMVYLQKENIIDESGMPKERFSAEFPKEGPSILRIQQVVRGDSAAYFCASSKISGQGTDTAFFGQGTRLTVV.

To note about this clone: From the germline J gene comes the end of the CDR3, since the read stops 3 residues before it. V usage is TRBV20-1 and J usage is TRBJ2-7; 7 positions match TRBD2. With 5 bases clipped from V and 2 bases from J, the junction kept 12 bases outside the gene matches. The CDR3 totals 15 residues. Germline V lookup: CDR1 DFQATT, CDR2 SNEGSKA (reference sequence). CDR3 DNA, as far as it was read: TGCAGTGCTGGGGGGGTACGGGACTCTCCCTACGAG. This sequence encodes CSAGGVRDSPYE. In full, the CDR3 reads CSAGGVRDSPYEQYF.

In regard to this clone: The read terminates 3 residues ahead of where the CDR3 ends, so the germline J gene completes it. The chain links TRBV19 to TRBJ1-1, with no clear D. Trimming pared 6 bases from V and 4 bases from J, leaving 12 bases between. The CDR3 is 13 residues long. Per the germline V gene, CDR1 is LNHDA and CDR2 is SQIVND (reference sequence). CDR3 DNA, as far as it was read: TGTGCCAGTAGCCGAGAGAAGGGCACTGAA. Translation gives CASSREKGTE. Given in full, the CDR3 is CASSREKGTEAFF.

In regard to this clone: Sequencing ends 3 residues short of the CDR3 end; the germline J gene provides the rest. The chain carries TRBV29-1 and TRBJ2-7; 9 bases are shared with TRBD2. With V trimmed by 4 bases and J by 4 bases, 8 bases remained unmatched. From germline, CDR1 is SQVTM and CDR2 ANQGSEA. CDR3 length: 14 residues. The CDR3 reads CSVAKLAGMYEQYF. The covered CDR3 bases are TGCAGCGTTGCTAAGCTAGCGGGGATGTACGAG.

As to this clone: The read falls 3 residues short of the CDR3 end, and the missing part is taken from the germline J gene. This chain links TRBV19 with TRBJ1-2; D ambiguous. CDR1 is LNHDA and CDR2 is SQIVND in the germline V gene (reference sequence). The CDR3 runs 15 residues. The covered CDR3 bases are TGTGCCAGTAGTATAGGGCAGGAATTCACAGATACC. It yields the protein CASSIGQEFTDT. The entire CDR3 sequence reads CASSIGQEFTDTYTF.

The chain's CDR3 is CSARAMGGPNQPQHF. Incomplete CDR3 DNA: TGCAGTGCTAGAGCTATGGGGGGTCCGAATCAGCCC. The V gene is TRBV20-1, the J gene TRBJ1-5, with D tentatively TRBD1 (5 bases). The read terminates 3 residues before the CDR3 end, so the remaining end is supplied by the germline J gene. Trimming removed 1 base at V and 4 bases at J, with 14 bases between. CDR1 is DFQATT, CDR2 SNEGSKA, per germline (reference sequence). This CDR3 region has 15 residues.

Concerning this clone itself: From the germline J gene comes the end of the CDR3, since the read stops 3 residues before it. V usage is TRBV6-2 or TRBV6-3 and J usage is TRBJ2-1; 12 bases match TRBD2. Germline CDR1 MNHEY, CDR2 SVGEGT. The CDR3 spans 14 residues. V dropped 7 bases and J dropped 7; count of bases not matched to a gene: 5. The DNA read from the CDR3 is TGTGCCAGCACTAGCGGGGGGGCCCCGAATGAG. Encoded protein: CASTSGGAPNE. The full CDR3 sequence reads CASTSGGAPNEQFF.

Worth noting for this clone: The read ends 3 residues early relative to the CDR3; the germline J gene fills the gap. The rearrangement links TRBV30 to TRBJ1-5; 8 bases are a match to TRBD1. Germline lookup yields CDR1 GTSNPN and CDR2 SVGIG (reference sequence). The trim removed 0 bases at V and 6 bases at J, leaving 13 bases unmatched. The CDR3 runs 17 residues. CDR3 DNA, as far as it was read: TGTGCCTGGAGTGTACAAGGAGCTGGACAGGGAAGTCAGCCC. Residues: CAWSVQGAGQGSQP. The CDR3 in its entirety is CAWSVQGAGQGSQPQHF. Supplemented by reference TRBV30 and TRBJ1-5, the full variable domain reads SQTIHQWPATLVQPVGSPLSLECTVEGTSNPNLYWYRQAAGRGLQLLFYSVGIGQISSEVPQNLSASRPQDRQFILSSKKLLLSDSGFYLCAWSVQGAGQGSQPQHFGDGTRLSIL.

With respect to this clone: With the read ending 3 residues before the CDR3 end, the germline J gene is used to fill in that end. This chain connects TRBV11-2 to TRBJ1-1; 10 bases fit TRBD1. This CDR3 spans 14 amino acids. CDR1 is SGHAT, CDR2 FQNNGV, per germline. The CDR3 spells CASSLGGTGAVAFF. The sequenced CDR3 bases are TGTGCCAGCAGCTTAGGGGGGACAGGGGCGGTG.

To note about this clone: The DNA ends 3 residues before the CDR3 does, and the rest of the CDR3 is filled in from the germline J gene. The chain carries TRBV6-2 or TRBV6-3 and TRBJ1-1, with 10 bases aligning to TRBD1. This CDR3 has 15 amino acids. CDR1 and CDR2 (germline): MNHEY, SVGEGT. Unmatched junction bases numbered 9, after V lost 5 bases and J lost 6 bases. The covered CDR3 bases are TGTGCCAGCAGTCCCGGAGACAGGGGGCGAGCTGAA. It codes for CASSPGDRGRAE. The CDR3 in full is CASSPGDRGRAEAFF.

A note on this clone: The DNA ends 3 residues before the CDR3 does, and the rest of the CDR3 is filled in from the germline J gene. The chain carries TRBV11-2 and TRBJ1-2; 7 nucleotides line up with TRBD1. The germline V gene has CDR1 SGHAT and CDR2 FQNNGV. V lost 1 base to trimming and J lost 4 bases; unmatched junction nucleotides: 6. This CDR3 region has 15 residues. The sequenced CDR3 bases are TGTGCCAGCAGCTTAGGGGGTAGGGGGCTCTATGGC. Its protein is CASSLGGRGLYG. The CDR3 in its entirety is CASSLGGRGLYGYTF.

Worth noting for this clone: Coverage ceases 3 residues before the CDR3 finishes, and the germline J gene fills in the end. Different DNA sequences within this sample yield the same CDR3. The chain couples TRBV5-1 to TRBJ1-1; 8 bases are shared with TRBD1. The J segment lost 4 bases and the V segment lost 5 bases, leaving 4 bases of the junction unmatched. Germline values: CDR1 SGHRS, CDR2 YFSETQ. The CDR3 sequence is 13 residues long. The CDR3 reads CASRNTGGTEAFF. CDR3 DNA (partial): TGCGCCAGCAGGAACACAGGGGGCACTGAA.

Regarding this clone: Read coverage stops 3 residues before the CDR3 terminus; the germline J gene supplies the remainder. The V gene is TRBV5-1, the J gene TRBJ1-6; tentative D call: TRBD1 (5 bases). Germline lookup yields CDR1 SGHRS and CDR2 YFSETQ. This CDR3 is built from 18 residues. The ends were cut back, 3 bases at V and 0 bases at J, with 16 bases in the middle. The CDR3 sequence: CASSSRTPGGSYNSPLHF. The sequenced part of the CDR3 DNA is TGCGCCAGCAGCTCACGCACCCCGGGGGGCTCCTATAATTCACCC.

In the case of this clone: Coverage ceases 3 residues before the CDR3 finishes, and the germline J gene fills in the end. This chain joins TRBV12-3 or TRBV12-4 and TRBJ2-5, with 7 bases lining up with TRBD1. The CDR3 consists of 13 residues. Trimming removed 8 bases from V and 2 bases from J; junction bases left unmatched: 5. The covered CDR3 bases are TGTGCCAGCTGCCGGGACAGACAAGAGACC. It translates to CASCRDRQET. The entire CDR3 is CASCRDRQETQYF.

Comment on this clone: The read stops 3 residues short of the end of the CDR3; the missing end is completed from the germline J gene. The chain recombines TRBV7-9 with TRBJ1-5, with D perhaps TRBD1 (6 bases). V was trimmed by 5 bases and J by 7 bases, leaving 12 bases between them. The CDR3 is made up of 13 amino acids. Germline V lookup: CDR1 SEHNR, CDR2 FQNEAQ (reference sequence). CDR3 DNA, as far as it was read: TGTGCCAGCAGCCAGGACAGTATCCAGCCC. It yields the protein CASSQDSIQP. The whole CDR3 protein is CASSQDSIQPQHF.

Comments on this clone: The read ends 3 residues early relative to the CDR3; the germline J gene fills the gap. The chain employs TRBV20-1 and TRBJ1-5, with D possibly TRBD1 on 5 matching bases. V shed 3 bases and J shed 5 bases, with 20 bases lying between them. Looked up from germline, CDR1 is DFQATT and CDR2 is SNEGSKA (reference sequence). This CDR3 has 16 residues. CDR3 protein: CSARNLGTLAHQPQHF. The covered CDR3 bases are TGCAGTGCTAGGAACCTAGGGACTCTGGCACATCAGCCC.